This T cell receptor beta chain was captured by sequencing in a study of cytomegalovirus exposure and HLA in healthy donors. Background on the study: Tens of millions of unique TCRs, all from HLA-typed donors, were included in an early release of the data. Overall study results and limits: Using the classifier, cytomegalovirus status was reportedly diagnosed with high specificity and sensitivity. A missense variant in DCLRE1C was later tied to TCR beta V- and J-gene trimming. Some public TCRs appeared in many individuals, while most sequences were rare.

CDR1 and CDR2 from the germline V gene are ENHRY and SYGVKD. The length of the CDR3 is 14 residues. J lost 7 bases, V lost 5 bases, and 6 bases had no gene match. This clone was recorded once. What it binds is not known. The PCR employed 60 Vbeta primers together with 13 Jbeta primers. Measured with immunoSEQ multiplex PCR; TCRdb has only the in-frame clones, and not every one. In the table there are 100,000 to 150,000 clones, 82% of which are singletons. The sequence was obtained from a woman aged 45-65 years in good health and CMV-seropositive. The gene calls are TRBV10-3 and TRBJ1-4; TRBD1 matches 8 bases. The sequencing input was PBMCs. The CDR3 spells CAISSGTGVEKLFF. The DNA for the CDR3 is TGTGCCATCAGTTCCGGGACAGGTGTTGAAAAACTGTTTTTT.